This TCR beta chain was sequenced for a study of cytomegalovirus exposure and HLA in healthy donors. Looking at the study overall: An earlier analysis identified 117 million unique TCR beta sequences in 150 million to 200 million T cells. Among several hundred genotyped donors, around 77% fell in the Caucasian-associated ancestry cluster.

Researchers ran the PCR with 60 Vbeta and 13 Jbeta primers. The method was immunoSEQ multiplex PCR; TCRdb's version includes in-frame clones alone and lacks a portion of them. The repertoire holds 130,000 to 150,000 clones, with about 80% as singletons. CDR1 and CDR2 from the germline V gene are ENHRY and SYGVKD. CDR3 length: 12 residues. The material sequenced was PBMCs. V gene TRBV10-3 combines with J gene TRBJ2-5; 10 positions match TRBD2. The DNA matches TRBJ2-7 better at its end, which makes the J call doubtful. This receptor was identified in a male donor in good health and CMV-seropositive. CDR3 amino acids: CAISGLAGEQYF. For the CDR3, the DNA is TGTGCCATCAGTGGACTAGCGGGCGAGCAGTACTTC.